The sequence of this T cell receptor beta chain was determined in a study of CD8 T cells in ankylosing spondylitis. Overall study findings and caveats: Apparently characteristic of ankylosing spondylitis blood was a TCR beta motif (under ten highly homologous variants).

MiXCR, applied by TCRdb to the 5' RACE reads, yields one record per CDR3 protein. The data show hundreds of thousands of distinct CDR3 sequences, with approximately 10% seen just once and 0.51% held by the top ten. The V gene lost 5 bases and the J gene lost 6 bases, with 8 bases spanning the gap. The CDR3 has 12 amino acids. Germline values: CDR1 DFQATT, CDR2 SNEGSKA (reference sequence). In the case of this clonotype: Its antigen is as yet unknown.

The chain carries TRBV20-1 and TRBJ1-6, with D unclear. The sample taken for sequencing was blood, either unsorted or a sorted T cell fraction (not recorded which). The TCR originated in a male donor with ankylosing spondylitis. The CDR3 DNA follows: TGCAGTGCTGCGAGACTTAATTCACCCCTCCACTTT. Protein: CSAARLNSPLHF.